This T cell receptor (beta chain) was captured by sequencing in a study of STAT3 mutations in large granular lymphocyte leukemia. Across the whole study: Roughly half of the longitudinally sequenced T-LGLL patients carried detectable canonical activating STAT3 mutations.

The CDR3 consists of 13 residues. Trimming left V 0 bases short and J 6 bases short, with 10 bases between. Germline V gene sequence: CDR1 SGDLS, CDR2 YYNGEE. TCRdb's table, derived via immunoSEQ multiplex PCR, lists solely in-frame clones and lacks some. The table shows about 6,200 clones, with less than 75% occurring only once. This clone was seen a few times. The antigen remains undetermined. Notes on the study in general: In several patients, dominant TCR clone burden exceeded STAT3 mutant burden, suggesting STAT3 mutation arose secondarily. Every T-cell large granular lymphocyte leukemia patient had at least one immunodominant TCR beta clonotype.

Input material: peripheral blood mononuclear cells. This receptor was taken from a boy aged 10-17 years with T-cell large granular lymphocyte leukemia. Some clones in this sample may be carry-over from other donors' samples. The rearrangement links TRBV9 to TRBJ2-7; D is undetermined. The CDR3 DNA sequence: TGTGCCAGCAGCGTAGGGATGGGGTTCGAGCAGTACTTC. Its translation is CASSVGMGFEQYF.